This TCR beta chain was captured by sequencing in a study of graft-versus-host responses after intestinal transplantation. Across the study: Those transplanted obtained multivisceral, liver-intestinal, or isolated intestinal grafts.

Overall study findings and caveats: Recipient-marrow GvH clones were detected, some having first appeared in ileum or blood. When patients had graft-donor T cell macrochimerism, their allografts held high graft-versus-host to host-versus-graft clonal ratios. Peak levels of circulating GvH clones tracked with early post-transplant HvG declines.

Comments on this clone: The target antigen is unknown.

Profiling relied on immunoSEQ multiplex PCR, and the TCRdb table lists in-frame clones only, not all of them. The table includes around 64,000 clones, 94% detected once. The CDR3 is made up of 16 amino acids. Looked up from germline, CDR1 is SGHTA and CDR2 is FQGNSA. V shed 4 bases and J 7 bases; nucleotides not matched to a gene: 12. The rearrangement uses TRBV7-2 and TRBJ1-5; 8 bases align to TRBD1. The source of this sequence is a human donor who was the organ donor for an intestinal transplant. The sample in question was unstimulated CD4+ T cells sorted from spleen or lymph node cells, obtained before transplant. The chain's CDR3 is CASSSSPLQGGQPQHF. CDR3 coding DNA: TGTGCCAGCAGCTCGTCCCCATTACAGGGGGGACAGCCCCAGCATTTT.